These 31 T cell receptor beta chains were sequenced from one sample in a study of blood T cell repertoires in COVID-19. The data were produced by immunoSEQ multiplex PCR, yet TCRdb's version contains in-frame clones alone and is incomplete. The profile shows about 300,000 clones, over 85% of them singletons. Sequencing was done on a sample of peripheral blood. All receptors come from a woman in her 30s with COVID-19, enrolled during active disease.

The gene calls are TRBV3-1 (or the pseudogene TRBV3-2) and TRBJ2-5, with TRBD1 as a possible D gene (6 bases). This CDR3 contains 14 residues. Looked up from germline, CDR1 is LGHDT and CDR2 is YNNKEL (reference sequence). The V end lost 0 bases, the J end lost 5 bases, and 10 bases lay between the germline ends. CDR3 residues: CASSQDGGGETQYF. The CDR3 DNA follows: TGTGCCAGCAGCCAAGATGGGGGCGGGGAGACCCAGTACTTC.

CDR3 region: CASSQEWLAGEGTDTQYF. The CDR3 nucleotides are TGTGCCAGCAGCCAAGAGTGGCTGGCGGGGGAGGGCACAGATACGCAGTATTTT. The V gene is TRBV3-1 (or the pseudogene TRBV3-2), the J gene TRBJ2-3; 7 bases line up with TRBD2. This CDR3 has 18 amino acids. The germline gives CDR1 LGHDT, CDR2 YNNKEL (reference sequence). The V gene end was trimmed by 0 bases and the J gene end by 1 base; junction bases not matched to a gene: 10.

The chain employs TRBV12-3 or TRBV12-4 and TRBJ1-1, with D unresolved. The length of the CDR3 is 13 residues. V was clipped by 7 bases and J by 3 bases, with 12 bases between them. The CDR3 spells CASTLGVDTEAFF. The DNA for the CDR3 is TGTGCCAGCACCCTGGGCGTGGACACTGAAGCTTTCTTT.

The CDR3 DNA follows: TGTGCCAGCTCACCTACAGGGGGTGAGCAGTTCTTC. It is translated as CASSPTGGEQFF. The chain has TRBV18 and TRBJ2-1; TRBD1 agrees at 8 bases. Germline CDR1 reads KGHSH; CDR2 reads LQKENI. The trim removed 3 bases at V and 9 bases at J, leaving 1 base unmatched. The CDR3 is 12 amino acids.

This clone was counted once. V and J are TRBV6-6 and TRBJ1-1; D not certain. CDR3 length: 14 amino acids. Looked up from germline, CDR1 is MNHNY and CDR2 is SVGAGI (reference sequence). V was cut by 2 bases and J by 0 bases, with 7 bases left in between. DNA of the CDR3: TGTGCCAGCAGTTACATGTCGTTGAACACTGAAGCTTTCTTT. This encodes CASSYMSLNTEAFF.

This chain joins TRBV11-2 and TRBJ1-2; 11 bases are shared with TRBD1. J lost 8 bases, V lost 7 bases, and 3 bases had no gene match. CDR1 and CDR2 (germline): SGHAT, FQNNGV. The CDR3 length is 12 residues. CDR3 residues: CASIGQGAGYTF. CDR3 in DNA: TGTGCCAGCATCGGACAGGGGGCAGGCTACACCTTC.

This rearrangement joins TRBV6-5 to TRBJ2-3; TRBD2 matches 8 bases. The germline V gene has CDR1 MNHEY and CDR2 SVGAGI. The CDR3 length is 14 residues. V shed 5 bases and J 1 base; nucleotides not matched to a gene: 2. CDR3 protein: CASSKRGRTDTQYF. As DNA, the CDR3 is TGTGCCAGCAGTAAGCGGGGGCGCACAGATACGCAGTATTTT.

V gene TRBV19 combines with J gene TRBJ1-5, with 11 bases identical to TRBD1. V dropped 6 bases and J dropped 6; count of bases not matched to a gene: 4. CDR1 and CDR2 (germline): LNHDA, SQIVND (reference sequence). The CDR3 contains 14 residues. The CDR3 loop reads CASSGTGGFQPQHF. For the CDR3, the DNA is TGTGCCAGTAGCGGGACAGGGGGATTTCAGCCCCAGCATTTT.

The V and J genes are TRBV11-2 and TRBJ2-1; TRBD1 agrees at 8 bases. V gave up 5 bases and J gave up 1 base; unmatched junction bases: 4. Germline V CDR1 and CDR2: SGHAT, FQNNGV. This CDR3 spans 15 amino acids. The CDR3 coding sequence is TGTGCCAGCAGCGGACAGGGTGGGTCCTACAATGAGCAGTTCTTC. The encoded protein is CASSGQGGSYNEQFF.

This clone was seen just once. This chain uses TRBV18 with TRBJ1-1; TRBD1 matches at 7 bases. The germline gives CDR1 KGHSH, CDR2 LQKENI. The CDR3 sequence is 14 residues long. Germline trimming cut 2 bases from V and 3 bases from J; bases unmatched to any gene: 3. The DNA of the CDR3 is TGTGCCAGCTCACCAGAAACAGGGGACACTGAAGCTTTCTTT. This codes for CASSPETGDTEAFF.

This sequence joins TRBV23-1 and TRBJ1-1, with TRBD1 matching 8 bases. TRBV23-1 is given ORF status, its function remaining uncertain. V dropped 6 bases and J dropped 2; count of bases not matched to a gene: 8. The CDR3 loop spans 15 amino acids. The CDR3 protein is CASSRETGENTEAFF. CDR3 bases: TGCGCCAGCAGCCGAGAGACAGGGGAAAACACTGAAGCTTTCTTT.

This sequence joins TRBV19 and TRBJ1-2, with 7 bases lining up with TRBD1. V dropped 4 bases and J dropped 0; count of bases not matched to a gene: 2. The germline CDR1 and CDR2 sequences are LNHDA and SQIVND (reference sequence). CDR3 size: 14 residues. The CDR3, as DNA: TGTGCCAGTAGTACAGGGGGAGCTAACTATGGCTACACCTTC. Amino acids: CASSTGGANYGYTF.

This sequence joins TRBV5-1 and TRBJ2-3; 8 nucleotides align to TRBD1. Germline-derived CDR1 and CDR2 are SGHRS and YFSETQ. This CDR3 comprises 14 residues. After removal of 3 bases from V and 2 bases from J, the junction contained 2 bases not matched to a gene. The CDR3 region has the DNA TGCGCCAGCAGCTCGGGACAGGCCACAGATACGCAGTATTTT. It codes for CASSSGQATDTQYF.

The CDR3 nucleotides read TGTGCCAGCAGCCAAGGGGCGACCCTCACAGATACGCAGTATTTT. Translating it yields CASSQGATLTDTQYF. The chain links TRBV3-1 (or the pseudogene TRBV3-2) to TRBJ2-3; D is uncertain. The V end was cut by 1 base, the J end by 2 bases, with 10 bases between. Germline V gene sequence: CDR1 LGHDT, CDR2 YNNKEL (reference sequence). The CDR3 is 15 residues long.

The chain uses TRBV7-8 and TRBJ1-2; no reliable D call. The germline gives CDR1 SGHVS, CDR2 FQNEAQ. Deletions cut 2 bases from V and 1 base from J, with 11 bases between. The CDR3 runs to 15 residues. CDR3 DNA: TGTGCCAGCAGCTTATTAACGGGGATTAACTATGGCTACACCTTC. Translated: CASSLLTGINYGYTF.

As DNA, the CDR3 is TGTGCCAGCAGTGATCCGGGACTATCCTACGAGCAGTACGTC. This sequence encodes CASSDPGLSYEQYV. This sequence joins TRBV6-1 and TRBJ2-7; TRBD2 agrees at 7 bases. Per the germline V gene, CDR1 is MNHNS and CDR2 is SASEGT. This CDR3 has 14 residues. V was clipped by 3 bases and J by 1 base; unmatched bases: 3.

The genes are TRBV2 and TRBJ2-5; 9 positions agree with TRBD2. The CDR3 consists of 13 residues. Trimming took 6 bases from V and 5 from J; bases not matched to a gene: 4. Per the germline V gene, CDR1 is SNHLY and CDR2 is FYNNEI. The CDR3 DNA reads as TGTGCCAGCAGAGGCGGGGGGGTGGAGACCCAGTACTTC. This sequence encodes CASRGGGVETQYF.

The chain joins TRBV13 to TRBJ1-3, with 7 nucleotides matching TRBD1. V lost 0 bases to trimming and J lost 4 bases; unmatched junction nucleotides: 6. The CDR3 is made up of 16 amino acids. The germline V gene has CDR1 PRHDT and CDR2 FYEKMQ (reference sequence). The CDR3 nucleotides are TGTGCCAGCAGCTTAGGTCGATCAGGGGGAGGAAACACCATATATTTT. It encodes CASSLGRSGGGNTIYF.

The V and J genes are TRBV7-8 and TRBJ2-5; 7 bases line up with TRBD2. Germline loops: CDR1 SGHVS, CDR2 FQNEAQ. The CDR3 has 14 residues. J gave up 5 bases and V 3 bases, and 6 bases lay outside the gene matches. CDR3 coding DNA: TGTGCCAGCAGCTTGAAAGCGGGGTCGGAGACCCAGTACTTC. Amino acids: CASSLKAGSETQYF.

The chain combines TRBV28 with TRBJ1-4; perhaps TRBD1 as D (6 bases). Germline V gene lookup returns CDR1 MDHEN and CDR2 SYDVKM. The V end lost 10 bases, the J end lost 7 bases, and 16 bases lay between the germline ends. The CDR3 has 13 residues. CDR3 nucleotides: TGTGCCACCAAGGACAGATCCGGTGAAAAACTGTTTTTT. Translation gives CATKDRSGEKLFF.

The genes are TRBV15 and TRBJ1-1; 9 nucleotides agree with TRBD1. Germline V CDR1 and CDR2: LNHNV, YYDKDF (reference sequence). This CDR3 has 15 amino acids. V dropped 3 bases and J dropped 4; count of bases not matched to a gene: 6. The chain's CDR3 is CATSSIATGGTEAFF. The CDR3 DNA reads TGTGCCACCAGCAGTATCGCGACAGGGGGCACTGAAGCTTTCTTT.

CDR3 amino acids: CASSLGGNEQFF. For the CDR3, the DNA is TGCGCCAGCAGCTTGGGAGGCAATGAGCAGTTCTTC. V and J are TRBV4-1 and TRBJ2-1; possibly TRBD2 for D (6 bases). V lost 5 bases to trimming and J lost 6 bases, with 8 bases between them. The germline CDR1 and CDR2 sequences are MGHRA and YSYEKL. CDR3 length: 12 amino acids.

The rearrangement joins TRBV4-1 to TRBJ2-5; D uncertain. Trimming pared 1 base from V and 1 base from J, leaving 13 bases between. CDR1 and CDR2 from the germline V gene are MGHRA and YSYEKL. CDR3 size: 16 residues. This chain's CDR3 is CASSQVVVETQETQYF. CDR3 DNA sequence: TGCGCCAGCAGCCAAGTAGTCGTCGAAACCCAAGAGACCCAGTACTTC.

V gene TRBV18 combines with J gene TRBJ2-2, with D possibly being TRBD1 (5 bases). The CDR3 runs 17 residues. CDR1 and CDR2 (germline): KGHSH, LQKENI. V lost 2 bases, J lost 0 bases, and 13 bases lay in between. This CDR3 is CASSPSDIVTNTGELFF. The CDR3 nucleotides are TGTGCCAGCTCACCATCGGACATCGTCACGAACACCGGGGAGCTGTTTTTT.

This chain uses TRBV6-2 or TRBV6-3 with TRBJ1-2; D gene ambiguous. Per the germline V gene, CDR1 is MNHEY and CDR2 is SVGEGT. The ends were cut back, 6 bases at V and 7 bases at J, with 21 bases in the middle. The CDR3 runs 15 residues. DNA for the CDR3: TGTGCCAGCAGCCCCCTCGTAACCGGAGGGTTTGGCTACACCTTC. It translates to CASSPLVTGGFGYTF.

The rearrangement links TRBV3-1 (or the pseudogene TRBV3-2) to TRBJ1-4; perhaps TRBD1 as D (6 bases). Germline-derived CDR1 and CDR2 are LGHDT and YNNKEL (reference sequence). Trimming removed 2 bases from V and 8 bases from J, with 15 bases in between. The CDR3 totals 15 residues. This CDR3 is CASSQPYGQWEKLFF. CDR3 in DNA: TGTGCCAGCAGCCAACCATATGGACAGTGGGAAAAACTGTTTTTT.

The V call is TRBV15, the J call TRBJ2-7, with D tentatively TRBD1 (5 bases). The V end lost 4 bases, the J end lost 2 bases, and 15 bases lay between the germline ends. CDR3 length: 15 residues. Germline V lookup: CDR1 LNHNV, CDR2 YYDKDF (reference sequence). The CDR3 loop reads CATSNFVTVTYEQYF. In DNA, the CDR3 is TGTGCCACCAGCAATTTCGTGACAGTAACCTACGAGCAGTACTTC.

This chain connects TRBV3-1 (or the pseudogene TRBV3-2) to TRBJ1-2; TRBD1 is a possible D gene (5 bases). V lost 4 bases to trimming and J lost 2 bases, with 17 bases between them. In germline, CDR1 is LGHDT, CDR2 YNNKEL (reference sequence). This CDR3 has 16 amino acids. CDR3 amino acids: CASSPRGARQNYGYTF. In DNA, the CDR3 is TGTGCCAGCAGCCCAAGGGGCGCGAGACAGAACTATGGCTACACCTTC.

This chain links TRBV2 with TRBJ2-5, with TRBD1 identical over 10 bases. CDR3 length: 15 amino acids. The V and J ends lost 5 bases and 8 bases, in that order; junction bases with no gene match: 11. Germline CDR1 reads SNHLY; CDR2 reads FYNNEI. The CDR3 coding sequence is TGTGCCAGCAGTATGTTGACAGGGGGCGCGGGAACCCAGTACTTC. Translated: CASSMLTGGAGTQYF. Full variable domain (missing parts from reference TRBV2 and TRBJ2-5): EPEVTQTPSHQVTQMGQEVILRCVPISNHLYFYWYRQILGQKVEFLVSFYNNEISEKSEIFDDQFSVERPDGSNFTLKIRSTKLEDSAMYFCASSMLTGGAGTQYFGPGTRLLVL.

The CDR3 DNA is TGTGCCAGCAGCTTACCGGGTGACTATGGCTACACCTTC. It specifies CASSLPGDYGYTF. The chain joins TRBV5-4 to TRBJ1-2; D is uncertain. The CDR3 contains 13 residues. V was cut by 2 bases and J by 3 bases, with 8 bases left in between. Germline V gene data show CDR1 as SGHNT and CDR2 as YYREEE (reference sequence).

V is TRBV18 and J is TRBJ1-6, with D unresolved. This CDR3 has 14 residues. Germline CDR1 KGHSH, CDR2 LQKENI. The germline V and J ends were trimmed by 2 bases and 5 bases, with 7 bases remaining between them. CDR3 protein: CASSPNPNNSPLHF. In DNA form, the CDR3 reads TGTGCCAGCTCACCAAATCCTAATAATTCACCCCTCCACTTT.